These T cell receptor beta chains were read from a single sample in a study of T cell repertoires in cytomegalovirus infection. What these receptors recognize is not known. TCRdb re-called the reads through MiXCR, storing one row per CDR3 protein. This table holds over 100,000 distinct CDR3 sequences, 25% to 35% found once. The material was CD8+ T cells from cultured PBMCs, obtained from culture after CMV antigen stimulation. The receptors stem from a human donor in good health (CMV status not recorded). Some clones in this sample may be carry-over from other donors' samples. CDR3s include the opening cysteine and the closing phenylalanine or tryptophan. D genes are given only for firm matches. The size of a clone is reported for some rows only, either as once, few or many, or as a class for expanded clones.

d_call | cdr3_length | clone_size | j_call | v_call | cdr3_nt | cdr3_aa
- | 16 | many | TRBJ2-1 | TRBV7-2 | TGTGCCAGCAGTTTGGCGAGGGGACATCCCTACAATGAGCAGTTCTTC | CASSLARGHPYNEQFF
- | 12 | many | TRBJ2-7 | TRBV7-9 | TGTGCCACCCAGGACGGGCCCTACGAGCAGTACTTC | CATQDGPYEQYF
TRBD1 | 16 | few | TRBJ2-1 | TRBV29-1 | TGCAGCGTTGACCCGCCCGGACAGGGGGTCTCAAATGAGCAGTTCTTC | CSVDPPGQGVSNEQFF
- | 16 | few | TRBJ2-5 | TRBV7-9 | TGTGCCAGCAGCCTCAACGGGGGCTGGTGGGAAGAGACCCAGTACTTC | CASSLNGGWWEETQYF
TRBD1 | 14 | - | TRBJ2-1 | TRBV30 | TGTGCCTGGAACCTAGGGACAGGGGGAGATGAGCAGTTCTTC | CAWNLGTGGDEQFF
- | 16 | few | TRBJ1-6 | TRBV4-2 | TGTGCCAGCAGCCAAGATCGGGGGACAACGGGATCACCCCTCCACTTT | CASSQDRGTTGSPLHF
- | 17 | - | TRBJ1-5 | TRBV12-3/TRBV12-4 | TGTGCCAGCAGTTTAGAGGTGATTGAACCTAGCAATCAGCCCCAGCATTTT | CASSLEVIEPSNQPQHF
- | 13 | few | TRBJ1-1 | TRBV6-5 | TGTGCTTCATTCGGGGGACTGAACACTGAAGCTTTCTTT | CASFGGLNTEAFF
- | 14 | - | TRBJ2-7 | TRBV20-1 | TGCAGTGCCACTCGAAGCAGGGTGACCTACGAGCAGTACTTC | CSATRSRVTYEQYF
- | 13 | - | TRBJ1-1 | TRBV7-8 | TGTGCCAGCACCCTCCGTGCGAGCACTGAAGCTTTCTTT | CASTLRASTEAFF
- | 15 | many | TRBJ2-2 | TRBV12-3/TRBV12-4 | TGTGCCAGCAGTTTAGGGGGGGCGGACACCGGGGAGCTGTTTTTT | CASSLGGADTGELFF
- | 14 | few | TRBJ1-5 | TRBV27 | TGTGCCAGCAGTTTAAGCTTCGGGGTTCAGCCCCAGCATTTT | CASSLSFGVQPQHF
- | 13 | many | TRBJ2-3 | TRBV5-5 | TGTGCCAGCAGCTCCGGACTCACAGATACGCAGTATTTT | CASSSGLTDTQYF
- | 13 | - | TRBJ2-2 | TRBV2 | TGTGCCAGCAGTGATCGGGGACCCGGGGAGCTGTTTTTT | CASSDRGPGELFF
TRBD1 | 17 | many | TRBJ2-2 | TRBV7-8 | TGTGCCAGCAGCTGGGATCCGGGACAGGGGAGCACCGGGGAGCTGTTTTTT | CASSWDPGQGSTGELFF
TRBD2 | 16 | - | TRBJ2-1 | TRBV4-1 | TGCGCCAGCAGCCAACCGGGACTAGCGGGTTACAATGAGCAGTTCTTC | CASSQPGLAGYNEQFF
- | 15 | - | TRBJ2-5 | TRBV7-6 | TGTGCCAGCAGCAAGGGTGTAGGTTTCCAAGAGACCCAGTACTTC | CASSKGVGFQETQYF
- | 12 | - | TRBJ1-5 | TRBV27 | TGTGCCAGCAAGGGGCCCGATCAGCCCCAGCATTTT | CASKGPDQPQHF
- | 14 | - | TRBJ2-3 | TRBV5-1 | TGCGCCAGCAGCTTGGCGGGACGGGCCGATACGCAGTATTTT | CASSLAGRADTQYF
- | 13 | many | TRBJ2-1 | TRBV24-1 | TGTGCCACCAGTGATTTGCCTCTAGATGAGCAGTTCTTC | CATSDLPLDEQFF
TRBD1 | 16 | - | TRBJ1-2 | TRBV20-1 | TGCAGTGCTAGTACCCCTTTGCGACAGGGGGTGGATGGCTACACCTTC | CSASTPLRQGVDGYTF
- | 15 | once | TRBJ1-1 | TRBV27 | TGTGCCAGCAGTTTATATACCCCCCCGAACGCTGAAGCTTTCTTT | CASSLYTPPNAEAFF
TRBD1 | 14 | - | TRBJ1-2 | TRBV5-1 | TGCGCCAGCAGCTCCATGACAGGGAACTATGGCTACACCTTC | CASSSMTGNYGYTF
TRBD2 | 15 | many | TRBJ2-7 | TRBV12-3/TRBV12-4 | TGTGCCAGCAGTTTCGGCGGGGGAGGGGAGGGCGAGCAGTACTTC | CASSFGGGGEGEQYF
TRBD2 | 15 | many | TRBJ2-7 | TRBV7-9 | TGTGCCACCCTGGGAGGGACTAGCGACCCCTACGAGCAGTACTTC | CATLGGTSDPYEQYF
- | 17 | many | TRBJ2-7 | TRBV7-9 | TGTGCCAGCAGCTTCTGGAATCGAGGTTACCCCTCCTACGAGCAGTACTTC | CASSFWNRGYPSYEQYF
- | 14 | - | TRBJ1-2 | TRBV4-1 | TGCGCCAGCAGCCAAGCGGAGGGAAACTATGGCTACACCTTC | CASSQAEGNYGYTF
TRBD1 | 15 | - | TRBJ2-3 | TRBV7-1 | TGTGCCAGCACCCTCAGAAAGGGGGCTTGGGATACGCAGTATTTT | CASTLRKGAWDTQYF
- | 13 | - | TRBJ1-1 | TRBV12-3/TRBV12-4 | TGTGCCAGCAGTTTTTCCGGTGGGACTGAAGCTTTCTTT | CASSFSGGTEAFF
- | 16 | many | TRBJ2-7 | TRBV5-6 | TGTGCCAGCAGCCCACGAGGGAACAGACTATCCTACGAGCAGTACTTC | CASSPRGNRLSYEQYF
TRBD1 | 14 | few | TRBJ2-5 | TRBV4-1 | TGCGCCAGCAGCCTGCAGGGGGCCGGAGAGACCCAGTACTTC | CASSLQGAGETQYF
- | 17 | - | TRBJ2-1 | TRBV7-2 | TGTGCCAGCAGCTTTCTTTACAGGGCCGCAGACTACAATGAGCAGTTCTTC | CASSFLYRAADYNEQFF
TRBD1 | 16 | few | TRBJ2-3 | TRBV5-1 | TGCGCCAGCAGCTTGGCCGAGGGGGCGCTTCCAGATACGCAGTATTTT | CASSLAEGALPDTQYF
TRBD2 | 14 | few | TRBJ2-3 | TRBV6-5 | TGTGCCAGCAGACTAGCGGGGTTTTCAGATACGCAGTATTTT | CASRLAGFSDTQYF
- | 16 | many | TRBJ2-1 | TRBV7-8 | TGTGCCAGCAGCCTGGGTCGGGGGTCTGGGTACAATGAGCAGTTCTTC | CASSLGRGSGYNEQFF
- | 14 | many | TRBJ1-1 | TRBV28 | TGTGCCAGCAGGACGAGGGGCGAGGGCACTGAAGCTTTCTTT | CASRTRGEGTEAFF
- | 13 | - | TRBJ2-1 | TRBV29-1 | TGCAGCGTTGAGACGGGCCCAGGGGATGAGCAGTTCTTC | CSVETGPGDEQFF
- | 13 | many | TRBJ1-1 | TRBV12-3/TRBV12-4 | TGTGCCAGCAGTTCATTTTGGAACACTGAAGCTTTCTTT | CASSSFWNTEAFF
TRBD1 | 15 | few | TRBJ2-1 | TRBV7-8 | TGTGCCAGCAGCTCGGACAGGGAGAGGTCCAATGAGCAGTTCTTC | CASSSDRERSNEQFF
- | 13 | few | TRBJ1-1 | TRBV5-1 | TGCGCCAGCAGCTCGACACCGAACACTGAAGCTTTCTTT | CASSSTPNTEAFF
- | 15 | many | TRBJ2-1 | TRBV6-2/TRBV6-3 | TGTGCCAGCACCTCTCCCCCGAATGGGAAGAATGAGCAGTTCTTC | CASTSPPNGKNEQFF
- | 18 | - | TRBJ1-4 | TRBV7-8 | TGTGCCAGCAGCCCGCGGTGGGGGCGACTAGCAACTAATGAAAAACTGTTTTTT | CASSPRWGRLATNEKLFF
TRBD1 | 16 | - | TRBJ2-7 | TRBV11-2 | TGTGCCAGCAGCCTTACACCGGGACAGGACTCCTACGAGCAGTACTTC | CASSLTPGQDSYEQYF
- | 16 | - | TRBJ1-5 | TRBV4-3 | TGCGCCAGCAGCCAGGAGACAGGTCAAATCAATCAGCCCCAGCATTTT | CASSQETGQINQPQHF
- | 14 | few | TRBJ1-5 | TRBV7-6 | TGTGCCAGCAGCCCCCTCCTTGGCAATCAGCCCCAGCATTTT | CASSPLLGNQPQHF
TRBD1 | 15 | - | TRBJ2-5 | TRBV27 | TGTGCCAGCAGTCTACGGACAGGGCGACAAGAGACCCAGTACTTC | CASSLRTGRQETQYF